This paragraph covers one T cell receptor (beta chain) sequence. The record originates from a study of blood T cell repertoires in COVID-19. Whole-study context: Material from acute and convalescent COVID-19 was sourced from the United States, Italy and Spain. PBMCs, B-cell-depleted T cells, or T cells were the source of the cDNA or gDNA that made up the material.

Deletions cut 1 base from V and 3 bases from J, with 7 bases between. Germline CDR1 and CDR2: SGHRS and YFSETQ. The CDR3 is 13 residues long. In the source study's methods: Amplified reference gene primers provided the basis for estimating nucleated cell counts. The data were produced by immunoSEQ multiplex PCR, yet TCRdb's version contains in-frame clones alone and is incomplete. V and J calls and clone size are those listed in that table; D and trimming were worked out from the DNA. This table has 190,000 or so clones, around 90% appearing once. The chain joins TRBV5-1 to TRBJ1-2; D gene uncertain. The source material was peripheral blood. The clonotype originates from a man aged 35 to 55 with active or convalescent COVID-19. DNA of the CDR3: TGCGCCAGCAGCTTGACCTCGGACTATGGCTACACCTTC. Translated: CASSLTSDYGYTF.